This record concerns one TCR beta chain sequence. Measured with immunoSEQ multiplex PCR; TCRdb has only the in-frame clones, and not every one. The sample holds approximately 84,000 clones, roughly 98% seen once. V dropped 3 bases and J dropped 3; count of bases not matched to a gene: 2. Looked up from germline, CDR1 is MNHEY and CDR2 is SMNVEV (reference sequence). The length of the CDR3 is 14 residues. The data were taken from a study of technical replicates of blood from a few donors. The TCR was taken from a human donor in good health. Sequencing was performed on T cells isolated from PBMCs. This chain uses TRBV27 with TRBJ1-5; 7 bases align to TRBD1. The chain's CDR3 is CASSLGQFNQPQHF. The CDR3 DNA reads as TGTGCCAGCAGTTTGGGACAGTTCAATCAGCCCCAGCATTTT.